This T cell receptor (beta chain) was obtained from a study of blood T cell repertoires in COVID-19. Study in general: The study drew acute and convalescent COVID-19 samples from the United States, Italy and Spain. Nucleic acid was either cDNA or gDNA, and it came from T cells, B-cell-depleted T cells, or PBMCs.

Per the germline V gene, CDR1 is KGHSH and CDR2 is LQKENI. The V segment lost 0 bases and the J segment 4 bases; nucleotides outside the gene matches: 5. CDR3 length: 16 residues. In this sample, this clone turned up once. Per the study methods: Cell counts per sample came from amplifying reference gene primers. Sequenced by immunoSEQ multiplex PCR; TCRdb stores in-frame clones only, minus some. V and J calls and clone size follow that table, whereas D and trimming were derived from the DNA. The sample includes over 200,000 clones, approximately 90% of them seen just once. V is TRBV18 and J is TRBJ2-3; TRBD2 agrees at 9 bases. The source of this sequence is a man between 60 and 75 years old with COVID-19, enrolled during active disease. Material: peripheral blood. CDR3 DNA: TGTGCCAGCTCACCACCTCGACTAGCGGCCGCAGATACGCAGTATTTT. Protein product: CASSPPRLAAADTQYF.